This T cell receptor (beta chain) derives from a study of Graves' ophthalmopathy and Graves' hyperthyroidism (dated by TCRdb to 2016 to 2018). About the study as a whole: Peripheral blood was collected at initial diagnosis, prior to any treatment. To tell Graves' ophthalmopathy apart from Graves' hyperthyroidism, and to predict which patients would progress to ophthalmopathy, the study relied on TCR beta repertoire signatures. In total, 135 blood samples were TCR-sequenced: 40 to 45 ophthalmopathy, some 80 hyperthyroidism and approximately 17 hyperthyroidism-to-ophthalmopathy patients. A discovery set of 95 to 100 patients (43 ophthalmopathy, just over 55 stable hyperthyroidism) was enrolled to explore V-J signatures distinguishing ophthalmopathy from hyperthyroidism. An independent validation cohort comprised fewer than 20 hyperthyroidism patients and over 15 patients who later progressed from hyperthyroidism to ophthalmopathy. T-cell repertoires of thyroid tissue and blood were compared in 5 or 6 hyperthyroidism patients. After sampling, hyperthyroidism patients received methimazole starting at 30 mg daily, and ophthalmopathy patients received high-dose intravenous methylprednisolone. The 95 to 100 discovery patients were randomly split 7:3 into training and test sets.

TCR beta CDR3 regions were amplified from RNA transcripts for repertoire sequencing. The first round was an RT-PCR using HTBI primers with the Qiagen OneStep RT-PCR kit, and this first round was followed by a second-round multiplex PCR, then size selection and purification. Libraries were sequenced on an Illumina HiSeq2000 using paired-end 100 bp reads. Turning to the authors' computational methods: SOAPnuke was used to process the reads, removing any read that contained adapters or uncalled bases, had a mean Phred below 15, or lacked an exact match to the constant primer or identifier. COPE v1.2.5 was used to merge the high-quality paired reads. Clonotypes were defined as unique nucleotide sequences and were aligned to IMGT TRB V, D and J references using MiTCR v1.1. Analysis was restricted to V-J combinations with a frequency above 0.0001, which covered just over 98% of repertoires. For each V-J combination, a TCR clonal expansion and chaos score was defined as the ratio of F50 clonal expansion to chaos observed in the TCRdist matrix. Welch's t-statistics and random forest were used to reduce the features to around 13 V-J combinations, which were then used as input to a naive Bayes classifier. The Morisita-Horn index was used to measure how similar the thyroid and blood repertoires were. TCRdb trimmed the raw reads at Q25, called clones with MiXCR and kept productive beta chains. Every entry covers one CDR3 protein and lists the most common genes and DNA from its rows. Clone size and V and J calls follow TCRdb, not the original study. This sample holds a few hundred thousand distinct CDR3 sequences; around 21% were observed only once. Of the sample, around 3.2% is held by the ten largest clones.

General study outcomes and caveats: In validation, the model predicted ophthalmopathy progression with roughly 68% sensitivity and 72.22% specificity; about a dozen predicted patients were CT-confirmed with GO in a median of approximately 6.5 months. In cross-validation, the 13-signature model distinguished ophthalmopathy from stable hyperthyroidism with just over 85% sensitivity and about 81% specificity, while in the test set the corresponding values were roughly 80% and 75%. Sample size was not predetermined statistically, and investigators were not blinded to group allocation. Most expanded thyroid clonotypes with a frequency above 0.001 also appeared in blood, which suggests that blood repertoires may reflect the immune response in the thyroid.

A patient counted as having stable hyperthyroidism if there was no progression to ophthalmopathy within 18 months of follow-up. The hyperthyroidism patients were 18 to 65 years old and newly diagnosed, with a disease duration of less than 2 months. Patients with other autoimmune diseases, uncontrolled infections, pregnancy or lactation were excluded. Diagnosis relied on clinical symptoms, serum thyroxine, TRAb, thyroid ultrasound and orbital computed tomography. Using Ficoll-Paque density gradient centrifugation, PBMCs were isolated from roughly 9.2 ml of fresh peripheral blood. Trizol reagent was used to extract the total RNA, and its quality was then checked on an Agilent 2100 Bioanalyzer. This clonotype was counted many times. No cognate antigen has been identified for it. Qualities for individual bases were not recorded, and no much larger clone is one base off. The clonotype originates from a woman aged 18 to 35 with stable Graves' hyperthyroidism. Donor details come from another sample of the same person, matched by shared clones. Sequenced sample: peripheral blood.

The nucleotides read TGTGCCAGCAGACCCGGGACAGGTTCCTACGAGCAGTACTTC. Translated, it gives CASRPGTGSYEQYF. The V and J genes are TRBV7-9 and TRBJ2-7, and TRBD1 aligns with 8 junction nucleotides. Germline trimming amounts to 6 bases on V and 1 base on J, with 5 as the count of junction bases outside the gene matches. Sequences SEHNR (CDR1) and FQNEAQ (CDR2) are obtained from the germline V gene (reference sequence). From its cysteine to its phenylalanine, the CDR3 spans 14 amino acids. Kept here is only the CDR3 DNA, which spans 42 bases and is read in frame from base 1.